One T cell receptor (beta chain) is described in this entry. Its antigen is not known. The run depth of the assay was deep. In the authors' methods: ImmunoSEQ sequences covered only the junction and lacked quality scores; filtering therefore differed. TCRdb's table, derived via immunoSEQ multiplex PCR, lists solely in-frame clones and lacks some. The DNA gave D and trimming, while V, J and clone size come from that table. The data show 700,000 to 950,000 clones, 90% to 97% seen once. The data were taken from a study of shared clonotypes between healthy human individuals. Across the study: CD4 naive and CD4 memory each took three plates per donor, while CD8 naive took two and CD8 memory one. Study-wide results and limits: Roughly 5.3% of naive CD4 clonotypes were common to a handful of donors.

Germline V CDR1 and CDR2: SGHAT, FQNNGV. Deletions cut 5 bases from V and 7 bases from J, with 27 bases between. The CDR3 covers 17 residues. Naive CD8 cells were CD45RO-negative, positively selected for CCR7, excluding terminally differentiated effector memory CD45RA+ cells. Specimen: naive CD8+ T cells sorted from blood. The chain is built from TRBV11-2 and TRBJ2-7, with D possibly being TRBD1 or TRBD2 (5 bases each). The sequence was collected from a man aged 30 to 39 in good health. The CDR3 protein is CASSLATVGPWLVEQYF. The CDR3, as DNA: TGTGCCAGCAGCCTAGCCACCGTGGGACCCTGGTTGGTGGAGCAGTACTTC.